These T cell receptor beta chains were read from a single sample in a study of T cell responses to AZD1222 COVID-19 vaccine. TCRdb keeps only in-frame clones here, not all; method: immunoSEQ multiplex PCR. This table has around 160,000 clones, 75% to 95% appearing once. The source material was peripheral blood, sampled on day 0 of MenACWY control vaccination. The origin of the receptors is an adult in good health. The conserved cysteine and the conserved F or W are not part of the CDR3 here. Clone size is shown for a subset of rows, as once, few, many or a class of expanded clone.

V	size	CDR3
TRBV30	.	AWTGGQYGYT
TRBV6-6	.	ASTRDSYGYT
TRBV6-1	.	ASSEATGFGQPQH
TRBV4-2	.	ASSQDFQYYEQY
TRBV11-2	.	ASSPAGPGNTIY
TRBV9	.	ASSVVAGPPETQY
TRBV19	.	ASSTKGGPSYEQY
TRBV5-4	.	ASSLGTEYEQY
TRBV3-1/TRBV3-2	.	ASSHSDRGTEAF
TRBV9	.	ASSVSAESGNSPLH
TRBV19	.	ASSRRGDTEAF
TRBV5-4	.	ASSLAVENTEAF
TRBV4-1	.	ASRGRTNTEAF
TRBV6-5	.	ASTTMVGTNYEQY
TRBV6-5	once	ASSFQSRVTEAF
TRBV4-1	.	ASSQGFIAEPLTDTQY
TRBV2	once	ASSGLVLYEQY
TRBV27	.	ASSNTGFTSSGNTIY
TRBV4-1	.	ASSRGETGSGNQPQH
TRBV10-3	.	AISESGNSNQPQH
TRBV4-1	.	ASSHARGGRTQH
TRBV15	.	ATSRDLGQTRDSGNTIY
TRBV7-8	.	ASNRELAGGSYEQY
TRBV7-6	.	ASSPTGTNTGELF
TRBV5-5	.	ASSLVGGLDTEAF
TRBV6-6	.	ASSYSRGGDQPQH
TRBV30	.	AWSVPLNTEAF
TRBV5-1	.	ASSYDRINSPLH
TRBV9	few	ASSVAGGGVTATEAF
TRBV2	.	ASSVESRNNSPLH
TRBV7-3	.	ASSSRGQASNQPQH
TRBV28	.	ASSFWTDGYT
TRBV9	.	ANSTGGFWDTQY
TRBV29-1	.	SVGGGTGHLGGYT
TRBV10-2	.	ASKNGQGPNYGYT
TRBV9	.	ASSVSSGRVEGEQF
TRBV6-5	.	ASSYDGYNEQF
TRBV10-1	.	ASSDRGRGTGELF
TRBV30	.	AWGADTTEAF
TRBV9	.	ASSESHLYGYT
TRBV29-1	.	SLGTGSSTDTQY